What follows is one T cell receptor (beta chain) and its context. These data belong to a study of cytomegalovirus exposure and HLA in healthy donors. Amplification used 60 Vbeta primers and 13 Jbeta primers. Clones were sequenced by immunoSEQ multiplex PCR, and TCRdb holds only the in-frame ones, with some missing. This sample has about 180,000 clones; 75% to 85% occur once, and the top ten carry around 1.5%. CDR3 length: 14 residues. CDR1 is SGDLS and CDR2 is YYNGEE in the germline V gene. V lost 4 bases and J lost 1, with 11 bases in between. This sequence originates from a man in his late teens or twenties in good health and CMV-seronegative. The material sequenced was PBMCs. The rearrangement links TRBV9 to TRBJ2-5, with D hard to call. Here the CDR3 DNA reads TGTGCCAGCAGCCCGAACAGAGCCCAAGAGACCCAGTACTTC. This translates into CASSPNRAQETQYF.